This T cell receptor (beta chain) was sequenced for a study of T cell changes during pregnancy in multiple sclerosis. Assay: immunoSEQ multiplex PCR; the TCRdb copy retains only in-frame clones and omits some. The repertoire holds 70,000 to 100,000 clones, with 85% to 95% as singletons. This CDR3 contains 13 residues. From germline, CDR1 is SGHRS and CDR2 YFSETQ. Trimming removed 4 bases at V and 3 bases at J, with 10 bases between. This chain links TRBV5-1 with TRBJ1-1; possibly TRBD1 for D (5 bases). The origin of this receptor is a female donor with multiple sclerosis, enrolled in a pregnancy study. Source: peripheral blood, taken in the first trimester of pregnancy. CDR3 nucleotide sequence: TGCGCCAGCAGCGAAGACAGAGACACTGAAGCTTTCTTT. Translation gives CASSEDRDTEAFF.